A single TCR beta chain is shown here with its context. As processed by the authors: Amplification with reference gene primers provided the estimates of nucleated cell counts. Sequencing used immunoSEQ multiplex PCR; TCRdb keeps in-frame clones, though not all of them. V and J calls and clone size are copied from that table; D and trimming were computed from the DNA. The sample yields about 220,000 clones, almost 85% seen once. Living in under 30 US areas, the participants were between roughly 18 and 90 years of age. This record comes from a study of blood T cell repertoires in COVID-19. Study information: The United States, Italy and Spain supplied acute and convalescent COVID-19 samples. Nucleic acid was either cDNA or gDNA, and it came from T cells, B-cell-depleted T cells, or PBMCs.

This CDR3 spans 16 amino acids. Trimming took 6 bases from V and 6 from J; bases not matched to a gene: 16. Per germline, CDR1 SQVTM and CDR2 ANQGSEA. This TCR derives from a man aged 40-49 years who had recovered from COVID-19. The sequenced sample consisted of PBMCs or T cells enriched from blood (not recorded which). The gene calls are TRBV29-1 and TRBJ2-2; 7 nucleotides agree with TRBD1. The DNA for the CDR3 is TGCAGCGTGAGAAGGGGACAGTCTTATTTGGCCGGGGAGCTGTTTTTT. This encodes CSVRRGQSYLAGELFF.